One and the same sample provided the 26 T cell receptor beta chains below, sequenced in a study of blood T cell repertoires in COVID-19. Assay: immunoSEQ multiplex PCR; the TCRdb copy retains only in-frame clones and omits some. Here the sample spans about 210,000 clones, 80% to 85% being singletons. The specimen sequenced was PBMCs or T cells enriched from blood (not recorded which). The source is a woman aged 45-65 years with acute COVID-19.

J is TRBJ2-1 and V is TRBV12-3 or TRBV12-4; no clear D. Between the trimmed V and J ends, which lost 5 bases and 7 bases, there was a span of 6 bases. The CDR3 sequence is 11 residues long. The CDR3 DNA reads TGTGCCAGCAGTCCTCAGAATGAGCAGTTCTTC. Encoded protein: CASSPQNEQFF.

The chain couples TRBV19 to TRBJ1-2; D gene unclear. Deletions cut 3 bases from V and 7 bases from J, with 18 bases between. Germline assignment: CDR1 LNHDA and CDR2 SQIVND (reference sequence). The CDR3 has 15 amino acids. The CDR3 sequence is CASSIGMATQAGYTF. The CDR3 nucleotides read TGTGCCAGTAGTATCGGCATGGCAACCCAGGCTGGCTACACCTTC.

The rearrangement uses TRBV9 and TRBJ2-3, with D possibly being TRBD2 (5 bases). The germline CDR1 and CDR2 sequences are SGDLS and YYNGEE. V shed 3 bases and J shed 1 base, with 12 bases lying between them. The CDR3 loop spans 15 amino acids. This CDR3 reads CASSEVKGGTDTQYF. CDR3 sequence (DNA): TGTGCCAGCAGCGAAGTTAAGGGAGGCACAGATACGCAGTATTTT.

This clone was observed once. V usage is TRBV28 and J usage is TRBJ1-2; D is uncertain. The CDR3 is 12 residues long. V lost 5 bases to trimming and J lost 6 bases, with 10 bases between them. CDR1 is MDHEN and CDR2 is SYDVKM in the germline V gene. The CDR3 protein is CASSPLLNGYTF. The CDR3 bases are TGTGCCAGCAGTCCTCTTTTAAATGGCTACACCTTC.

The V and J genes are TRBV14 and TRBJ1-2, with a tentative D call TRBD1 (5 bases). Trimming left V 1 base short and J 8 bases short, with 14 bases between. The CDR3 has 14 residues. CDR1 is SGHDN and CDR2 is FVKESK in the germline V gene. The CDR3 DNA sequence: TGTGCCAGCAGCCAAGGGCGGCACAGGTCAGGCTACACCTTC. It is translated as CASSQGRHRSGYTF.

The CDR3 protein is CASSQEHSMLSYEQYF. The DNA for the CDR3 is TGCGCCAGCAGCCAGGAGCACTCGATGTTGTCCTACGAGCAGTACTTC. The chain carries TRBV4-3 and TRBJ2-7; no reliable D call. V lost 3 bases to trimming and J lost 1 base, with 16 bases between them. This CDR3 is built from 16 residues. Germline-derived CDR1 and CDR2 are LGHNA and YSLEER.

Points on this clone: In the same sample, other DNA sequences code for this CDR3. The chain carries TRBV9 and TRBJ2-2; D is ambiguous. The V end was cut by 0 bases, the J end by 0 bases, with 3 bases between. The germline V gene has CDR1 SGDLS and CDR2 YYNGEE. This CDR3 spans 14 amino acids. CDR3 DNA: TGTGCCAGCAGCGTAGCTACGAACACCGGGGAGCTGTTTTTT. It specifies CASSVATNTGELFF.

The DNA of the CDR3 is TGCGCCAGCAGCCAAGGCGTTTCTAACTACGAGCAGTACTTC. It encodes CASSQGVSNYEQYF. This chain links TRBV4-3 with TRBJ2-7; no firm D call. The CDR3 is 14 amino acids. CDR1 LGHNA and CDR2 YSLEER come from the germline V gene. Trimming shortened V by 1 base and J by 3 bases, and 10 bases separated the two germline ends.

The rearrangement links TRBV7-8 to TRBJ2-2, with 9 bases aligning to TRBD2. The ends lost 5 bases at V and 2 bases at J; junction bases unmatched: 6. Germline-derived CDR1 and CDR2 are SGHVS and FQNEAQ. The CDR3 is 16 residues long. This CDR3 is CASSPLTSGNTGELFF. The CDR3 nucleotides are TGTGCCAGCAGCCCCCTGACTAGCGGTAACACCGGGGAGCTGTTTTTT.

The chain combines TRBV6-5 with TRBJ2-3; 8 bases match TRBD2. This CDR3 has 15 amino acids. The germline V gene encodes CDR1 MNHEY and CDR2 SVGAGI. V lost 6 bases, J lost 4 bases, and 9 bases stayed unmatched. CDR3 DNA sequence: TGTGCCAGCAGGATCCAGCGGGAGCGAGCAGATACGCAGTATTTT. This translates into CASRIQRERADTQYF.

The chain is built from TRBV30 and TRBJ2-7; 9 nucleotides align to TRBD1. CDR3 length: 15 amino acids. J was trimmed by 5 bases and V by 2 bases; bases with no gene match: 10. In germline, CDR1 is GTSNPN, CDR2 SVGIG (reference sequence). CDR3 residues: CAWSPLDRGGDEQYF. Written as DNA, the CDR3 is TGTGCCTGGAGTCCCTTGGACAGGGGAGGCGACGAGCAGTACTTC.

This chain's CDR3 is CASIGDAGANVLTF. Here the CDR3 DNA reads TGTGCCAGTATTGGAGACGCCGGGGCCAACGTCCTGACTTTC. The chain employs TRBV19 and TRBJ2-6, with D hard to call. The length of the CDR3 is 14 residues. The ends were cut back, 7 bases at V and 4 bases at J, with 11 bases in the middle. Germline-derived CDR1 and CDR2 are LNHDA and SQIVND (reference sequence).

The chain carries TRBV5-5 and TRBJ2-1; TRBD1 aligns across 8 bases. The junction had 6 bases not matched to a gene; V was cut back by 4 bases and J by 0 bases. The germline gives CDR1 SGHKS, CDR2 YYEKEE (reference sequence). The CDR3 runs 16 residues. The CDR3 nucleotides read TGTGCCAGCAGCGGATCCGGGACAGGCTCCTACAATGAGCAGTTCTTC. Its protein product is CASSGSGTGSYNEQFF. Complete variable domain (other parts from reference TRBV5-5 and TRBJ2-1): DAGVTQSPTHLIKTRGQQVTLRCSPISGHKSVSWYQQVLGQGPQFIFQYYEKEERGRGNFPDRFSARQFPNYSSELNVNALLLGDSALYLCASSGSGTGSYNEQFFGPGTRLTVL.

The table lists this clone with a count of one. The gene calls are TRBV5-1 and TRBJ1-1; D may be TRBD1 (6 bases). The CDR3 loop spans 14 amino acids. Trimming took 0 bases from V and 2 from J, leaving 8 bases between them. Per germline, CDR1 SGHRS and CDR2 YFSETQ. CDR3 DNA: TGCGCCAGCAGCTTGGTACAGGGAAACACTGAAGCTTTCTTT. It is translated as CASSLVQGNTEAFF. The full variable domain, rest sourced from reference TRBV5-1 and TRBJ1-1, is KAGVTQTPRYLIKTRGQQVTLSCSPISGHRSVSWYQQTPGQGLQFLFEYFSETQRNKGNFPGRFSGRQFSNSRSEMNVSTLELGDSALYLCASSLVQGNTEAFFGQGTRLTVV.

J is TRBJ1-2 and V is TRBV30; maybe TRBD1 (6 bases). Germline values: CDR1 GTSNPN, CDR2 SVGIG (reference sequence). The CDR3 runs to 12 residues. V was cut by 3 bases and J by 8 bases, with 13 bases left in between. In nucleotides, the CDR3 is TGTGCCTGGAGCGGACAGATCACCGGCTACACCTTC. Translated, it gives CAWSGQITGYTF.

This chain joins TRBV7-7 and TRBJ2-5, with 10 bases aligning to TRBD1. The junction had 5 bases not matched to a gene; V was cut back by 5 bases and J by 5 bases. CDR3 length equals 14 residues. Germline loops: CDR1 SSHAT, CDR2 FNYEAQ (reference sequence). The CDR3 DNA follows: TGTGCCAGCAGCATGTGGGACAGGGGCGAGACCCAGTACTTC. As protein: CASSMWDRGETQYF. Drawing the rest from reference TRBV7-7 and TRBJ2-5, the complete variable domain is GAGVSQSPRYKVTKRGQDVTLRCDPISSHATLYWYQQALGQGPEFLTYFNYEAQPDKSGLPSDRFSAERPEGSISTLTIQRTEQRDSAMYRCASSMWDRGETQYFGPGTRLLVL.

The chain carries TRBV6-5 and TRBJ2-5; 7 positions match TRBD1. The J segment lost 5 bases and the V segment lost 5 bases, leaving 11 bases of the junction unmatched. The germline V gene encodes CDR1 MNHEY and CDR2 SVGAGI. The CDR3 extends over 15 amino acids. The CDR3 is CASSLGTAGAETQYF. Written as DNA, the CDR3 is TGTGCCAGCAGTCTTGGGACAGCTGGGGCGGAGACCCAGTACTTC.

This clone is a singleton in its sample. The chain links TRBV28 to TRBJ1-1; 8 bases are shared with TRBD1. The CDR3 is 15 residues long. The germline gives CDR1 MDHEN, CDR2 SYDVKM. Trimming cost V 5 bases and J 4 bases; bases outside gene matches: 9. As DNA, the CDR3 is TGTGCCAGCAGTCCTAAGACAGGGGTGGTCACTGAAGCTTTCTTT. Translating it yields CASSPKTGVVTEAFF.

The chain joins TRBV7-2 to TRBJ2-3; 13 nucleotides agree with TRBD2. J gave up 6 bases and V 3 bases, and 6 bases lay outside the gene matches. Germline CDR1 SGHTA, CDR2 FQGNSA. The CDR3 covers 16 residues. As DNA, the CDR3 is TGTGCCAGCAGCTTTGGACTAGCGGGAGATTATGATACGCAGTATTTT. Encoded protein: CASSFGLAGDYDTQYF.

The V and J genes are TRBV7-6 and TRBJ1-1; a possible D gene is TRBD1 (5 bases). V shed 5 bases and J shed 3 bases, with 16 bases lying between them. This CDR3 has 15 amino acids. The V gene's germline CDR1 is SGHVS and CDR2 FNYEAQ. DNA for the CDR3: TGTGCCAGCAGCCCCTCCGGGCAGGGTCACACTGAAGCTTTCTTT. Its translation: CASSPSGQGHTEAFF.

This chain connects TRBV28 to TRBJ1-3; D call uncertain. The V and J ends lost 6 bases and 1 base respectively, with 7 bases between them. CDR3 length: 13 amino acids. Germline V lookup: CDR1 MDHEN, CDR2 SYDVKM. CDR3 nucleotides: TGTGCCAGCAGCAGGATGTCTGGAAACACCATATATTTT. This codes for CASSRMSGNTIYF.

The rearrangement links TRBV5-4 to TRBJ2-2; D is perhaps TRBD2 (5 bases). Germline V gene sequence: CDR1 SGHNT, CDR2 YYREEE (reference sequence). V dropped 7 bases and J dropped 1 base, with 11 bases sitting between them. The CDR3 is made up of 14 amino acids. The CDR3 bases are TGTGCCAGCGTACCGGACTTGAACACCGGGGAGCTGTTTTTT. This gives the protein CASVPDLNTGELFF.

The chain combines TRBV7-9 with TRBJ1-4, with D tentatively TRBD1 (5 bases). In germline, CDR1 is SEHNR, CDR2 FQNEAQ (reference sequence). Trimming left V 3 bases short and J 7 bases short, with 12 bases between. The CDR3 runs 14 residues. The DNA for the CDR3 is TGTGCCAGCAGCTTGGGGGAGGTCGGTGAAAAACTGTTTTTT. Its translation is CASSLGEVGEKLFF.

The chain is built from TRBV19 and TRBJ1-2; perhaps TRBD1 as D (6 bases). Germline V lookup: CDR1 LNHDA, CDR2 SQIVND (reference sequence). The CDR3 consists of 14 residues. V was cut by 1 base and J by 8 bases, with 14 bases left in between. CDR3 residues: CASSIGKGGEGYTF. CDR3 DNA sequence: TGTGCCAGTAGTATAGGAAAAGGGGGAGAGGGCTACACCTTC.

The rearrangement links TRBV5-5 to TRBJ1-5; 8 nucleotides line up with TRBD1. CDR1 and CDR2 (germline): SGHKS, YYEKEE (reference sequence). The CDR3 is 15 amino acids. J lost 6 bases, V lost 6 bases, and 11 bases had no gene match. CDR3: CASKRTGGLGQPQHF. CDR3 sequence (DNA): TGTGCCAGCAAAAGAACAGGGGGATTGGGTCAGCCCCAGCATTTT.

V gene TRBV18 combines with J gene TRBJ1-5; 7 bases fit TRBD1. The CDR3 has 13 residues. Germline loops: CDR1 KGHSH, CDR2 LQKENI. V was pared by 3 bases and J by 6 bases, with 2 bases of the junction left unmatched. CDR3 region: CASSPTGIQPQHF. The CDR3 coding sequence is TGTGCCAGCTCACCGACAGGGATTCAGCCCCAGCATTTT.